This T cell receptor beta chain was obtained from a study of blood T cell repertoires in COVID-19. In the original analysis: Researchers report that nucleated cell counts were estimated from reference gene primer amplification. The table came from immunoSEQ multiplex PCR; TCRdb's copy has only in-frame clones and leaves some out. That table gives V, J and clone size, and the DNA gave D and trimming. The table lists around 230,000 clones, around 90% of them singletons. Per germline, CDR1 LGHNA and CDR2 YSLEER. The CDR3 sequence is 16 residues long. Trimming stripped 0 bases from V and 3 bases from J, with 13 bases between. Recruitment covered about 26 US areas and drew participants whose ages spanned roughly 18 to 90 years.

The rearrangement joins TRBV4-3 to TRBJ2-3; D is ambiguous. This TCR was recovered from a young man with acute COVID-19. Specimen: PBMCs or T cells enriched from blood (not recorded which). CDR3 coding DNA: TGCGCCAGCAGCCAAGAGACGGCGGTATTGACAGATACGCAGTATTTT. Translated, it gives CASSQETAVLTDTQYF.